The rows below give T cell receptor beta chains drawn from one sample of a study of T cell repertoires in aging, cancer and after chemotherapy. TCRdb reprocessed the multiplex PCR reads via MiXCR and lists one record per CDR3 protein. The sample lists several thousand distinct CDR3 sequences; just under 25% were seen once. Sequencing was performed on blood. Receptors were obtained from a human donor with a solid tumor. The conserved cysteine and the conserved F or W are not part of the CDR3 here. The order of the fields is J gene, CDR3 length, V gene, CDR3 protein.

TRBJ2-3 | 15 | TRBV4-2 | ASSQDHRAGRSDTQY
TRBJ1-5 | 13 | TRBV6-2/TRBV6-3 | ASRGTGGGNQPQH
TRBJ1-1 | 11 | TRBV6-4 | ASSVQPNTEAF
TRBJ1-5 | 14 | TRBV19 | ASRPTDRGGNQPQH
TRBJ2-7 | 14 | TRBV5-4 | ASSVVGQGASGGQY
TRBJ1-5 | 13 | TRBV9 | ASSLEGRVNQPQH
TRBJ1-6 | 13 | TRBV30 | AWSPIDRRYSPLH
TRBJ2-7 | 13 | TRBV20-1 | SVVDKGQGRYEQY
TRBJ1-2 | 11 | TRBV27 | ASSLNRAYGYT
TRBJ2-7 | 18 | TRBV7-2 | ASSLGGTGQGFGRNYEQY
TRBJ2-2 | 12 | TRBV5-6 | ASSARLAGGELF
TRBJ2-7 | 12 | TRBV28 | ASSLGAGKYEQY
TRBJ2-5 | 11 | TRBV10-3 | AIAGSGRETQY
TRBJ1-4 | 14 | TRBV19 | ASSTAAGGAFEKLF
TRBJ2-7 | 9 | TRBV20-1 | SAHDVYEQY
TRBJ1-1 | 10 | TRBV6-5 | ASSGFETEAF
TRBJ2-5 | 9 | TRBV20-1 | SAPRLETQY
TRBJ2-5 | 17 | TRBV15 | ATSRRAGTGGGVFETQY
TRBJ2-1 | 12 | TRBV6-5 | ASRPGRGGNEQF
TRBJ1-1 | 13 | TRBV5-1 | ASSLNGDQNTEAF
TRBJ2-7 | 12 | TRBV27 | ASRDTGASYEQY
TRBJ2-5 | 11 | TRBV6-1 | ASSESARGTQY
TRBJ1-4 | 18 | TRBV6-5 | ASSYSYTGTGGSTNEKLF
TRBJ1-4 | 13 | TRBV20-1 | SATQDSATNEKLF
TRBJ1-2 | 11 | TRBV20-1 | SARQGIVAGYT
TRBJ2-5 | 13 | TRBV7-9 | ASSLAPAGKETQY
TRBJ2-2 | 13 | TRBV11-1 | ASFGTDADTGELF